These T cell receptor beta chains were read from a single sample in a study of CD8+CD57+ T cells in acquired aplastic anemia. TCRdb re-derived calls from the reads in MiXCR, one entry per CDR3 protein. The sample contains 180,000 or so distinct CDR3 sequences, more than 60% of which appear only once. The specimen was sorted CD4+, CD8+, or CD8+CD57+ T cells (not recorded which) from PBMCs. The receptors come from a human donor with aplastic anemia. The CDR3 runs from the conserved cysteine through the conserved F or W. A D gene is named only where the DNA matches it firmly.

TRBV2	TRBJ1-5	TRBD1	CASRPQGSNQPQHF
TRBV13	TRBJ2-7	-	CASSLTGSHEQYF
TRBV7-9	TRBJ1-2	-	CASSLAARDYGYTF
TRBV10-3	TRBJ1-2	-	CAISVGQYYGYTF
TRBV20-1	TRBJ2-7	-	CSARATVYEQYF
TRBV7-9	TRBJ2-4	TRBD2	CASSLDFGGNIQYF
TRBV7-6	TRBJ2-7	TRBD2	CASSSAVDSGRGSGEQYF
TRBV19	TRBJ1-1	-	CASSRQSEAFF
TRBV29-1	TRBJ2-1	TRBD1	CSVEGQARAYNEQFF
TRBV6-1	TRBJ1-2	-	CASSETGKGGYTF
TRBV4-2	TRBJ2-5	-	CASSQPPGESQYF
TRBV28	TRBJ2-6	TRBD2	CASSPSGRSGANVLTF